The present entry profiles one TCR beta chain with its context. There is no known antigen for this receptor. No clone much larger than this one lies a single base away; base qualities are absent. Using the deep immunoSEQ assay, TCR CDR3 regions were amplified from genomic DNA by multiplex PCR. Genomic DNA extracted from each cell subset was distributed evenly over all wells of several immunoSEQ 96-well plates, and each plate served as one replicate. For sorted subsets, 200 to 250 ng genomic DNA, equal to tens of thousands of T cell genomes, was loaded into each replicate PCR. Purified libraries were quantified with a Qubit 3.0 fluorometer, sized on a Bioanalyzer 2100, and re-quantified with the KAPA Library Quantification kit. Every immunoSEQ 96-well plate was sequenced on a separate single-read 150-cycle Illumina NextSeq 550 flow cell. Per the original workflow: The immunoSEQ output contained only junctional sequences without quality scores, so filtering could not match that applied to full-length reads. Sequences were annotated with PyIR, a Python wrapper for IgBLAST v1.9, and V/J genes and CDR3 were assigned using IMGT germline references. Reads were filtered out if the reads had weak V/J assignments (E-value above 1e-6), no CDR3, stop codons, out-of-frame junctions, or ambiguous translated residues. A V3J clonotype was defined by an identical inferred V gene, J gene, and CDR3 amino acid sequence. Percentage overlap between repertoires was computed as shared unique clonotypes divided by the size of the smaller repertoire. RTK rarefaction, the Chao1 estimator, and Recon v2.1 estimates of unobserved clonotypes were used to assess repertoire richness. OLGA was used to compute generation probabilities for all TCRbeta clonotypes that the gDNA method yielded from a few donors. TCRdb re-hosts the immuneACCESS table, in-frame sequences only. Its copies lack some clones; in the studies checked, an unresolved V gene accounts for under half of them, and the cause for the rest is not known. V, J and clone size reflect that table, while D and trimming were determined from the DNA. The sample records roughly 1.4 million clones, approximately 98.5% of which are singletons. The biggest ten clones account for roughly 0.35% of the sample.

CDR1 and CDR2, per the germline V gene, are SGHRS and YFSETQ. The V and J ends are trimmed by 0 bases and 1 base, leaving 10 bases between them. Including the terminal cysteine and phenylalanine, the CDR3 comprises 15 residues. Here the CDR3 DNA is all that survives: 45 bases in frame from base 1. The source of the sample is a study of shared clonotypes between healthy human individuals (TCRdb year 2020). Regarding the complete study: A couple of women and a few men aged 18 to 49 years were included in the cohort. To increase sequencing depth and limit assay-specific biases, different laboratories used diverse techniques to prepare libraries and sequence TCR repertoires. For each donor, CD4 naive and CD4 memory were each run on three plates, CD8 naive on two plates, and CD8 memory on one plate. The study deeply sequenced blood TCR repertoires of about five healthy adults to estimate repertoire size and the extent of clonotype sharing between individuals. Between about 0.8 and 8.9 billion PBMCs per donor were obtained by leukapheresis. What the research found in general, with its limitations: The genetic and exposure-history diversity represented was limited by the small number of donors. Sharing across a few donors was observed for about 5% of naive CD4, 3.5% of naive CD8, over 2% of memory CD4, and approximately 0.41% of memory CD8 clonotypes. Only blood was sampled, and tissue TCR repertoires likely differ from those in blood. Based on pairwise subsampling, the degree of clonotype sharing among donors was expected to be affected by sequencing depth. Even with the large sequencing depth, rarefaction of the sorted-subset datasets indicated that sequencing was incomplete. Higher generation probabilities were observed for clonotypes shared by all four sorted-subset donors than for non-shared clonotypes. Larger estimated clonotype richness was generally found for naive subsets than for memory subsets.

The donors were healthy, HIV-negative adults who had no recently reported acute infections or vaccinations. All donors were Caucasian adults living in Nashville, Tennessee, USA. CD4+ T cells were enriched by magnetic negative selection, after which naive cells were positively selected on CD45RA and the negative fraction was taken as the memory subset. After blood collection by leukapheresis, PBMCs were isolated using Ficoll-Histopaque density gradient centrifugation and then cryopreserved in the vapor phase of liquid nitrogen. Analytical flow cytometry was used to check the purity and quantity of every magnetically sorted T cell population. Each sorted fraction had its genomic DNA isolated and then quantified by UV absorbance on a Nanodrop 2000c.

The receptor comes from a man younger than 45 in good health. This chain joins TRBV5-1 to TRBJ1-1; no D gene can be assigned with confidence. Sequencing was carried out using naive CD4+ T cells sorted from blood. Sample cell subset or site, as interpreted from the label and publication: CD45RA+ positively selected. The sequenced DNA is TGCGCCAGCAGCTTGGCCCGGCAGACGAACACTGAAGCTTTCTTT. It translates as CASSLARQTNTEAFF.